The clone carrying this T cell receptor beta chain turned up a few times. Germline V gene sequence: CDR1 MGHRA, CDR2 YSYEKL. This CDR3 comprises 15 residues. V lost 3 bases, J lost 1 base, and 4 bases stayed unmatched. This sample was taken from a study of OX40 agonist ivuxolimab in advanced cancers. On the study more broadly: Dose-escalation patients suffered from hepatocellular carcinoma, melanoma, renal cell or head and neck cancer.

Generated by immunoSEQ multiplex PCR, the TCRdb table keeps only in-frame clones and is missing some. The sample lists tens of thousands of clones, over 75% occurring once. The chain recombines TRBV4-1 with TRBJ2-5, with 8 bases that match TRBD1. The material sequenced was CD4+ or CD8+ T cells sorted from blood, taken in a trial of the OX40 agonist ivuxolimab. This TCR came from an adult with an advanced solid tumor such as melanoma, head and neck, liver or kidney cancer. CDR3 bases: TGCGCCAGCAGCCACACTACAGGGGGCCAAGAGACCCAGTACTTC. Residues: CASSHTTGGQETQYF.